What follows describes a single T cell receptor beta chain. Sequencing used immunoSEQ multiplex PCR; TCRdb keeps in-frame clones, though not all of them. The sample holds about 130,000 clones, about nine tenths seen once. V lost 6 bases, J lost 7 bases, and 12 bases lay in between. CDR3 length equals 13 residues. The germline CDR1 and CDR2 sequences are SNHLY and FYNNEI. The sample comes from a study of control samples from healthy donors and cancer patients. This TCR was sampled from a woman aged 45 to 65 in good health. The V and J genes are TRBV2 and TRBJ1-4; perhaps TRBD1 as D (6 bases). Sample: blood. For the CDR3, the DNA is TGTGCCAGCAGATCTCAGGGGTTTGAAAAACTGTTTTTT. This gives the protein CASRSQGFEKLFF.